The 24 T cell receptor beta chains below were found in one sample sequenced in a study of cytotoxic CD8 clonotypes in ibrutinib-treated CLL. Data came from immunoSEQ multiplex PCR; TCRdb stores just in-frame clones and leaves some out. The sample has around 250,000 clones; 70% are singletons. Sequencing used PBMCs, obtained after 24 months of ibrutinib treatment. These receptors came from a human donor with chronic lymphocytic leukemia.

V and J are TRBV29-1 and TRBJ2-7; D not certain. V lost 3 bases and J 2 bases, leaving 11 bases between the germline ends. This CDR3 is 13 amino acids long. CDR1 SQVTM and CDR2 ANQGSEA come from the germline V gene. CDR3 region: CSVESDRTYEQYF. The CDR3 bases are TGCAGCGTTGAGTCAGACCGAACCTACGAGCAGTACTTC.

The rearrangement joins TRBV15 to TRBJ2-7; D may be TRBD2 (6 bases). CDR3 length: 16 amino acids. Germline lookup yields CDR1 LNHNV and CDR2 YYDKDF (reference sequence). The ends were cut back, 1 base at V and 3 bases at J, with 16 bases in the middle. CDR3 residues: CATSRAKGLSIYEQYF. DNA for the CDR3: TGTGCCACCAGCAGAGCCAAGGGACTTTCAATCTACGAGCAGTACTTC.

In nucleotides, the CDR3 is TGTGCCAGCAGCTTAGTAGGGACAGGGAAAAGGGAGACCCAGTACTTC. Protein product: CASSLVGTGKRETQYF. The chain links TRBV7-6 to TRBJ2-5; 9 nucleotides agree with TRBD1. CDR1 and CDR2 from the germline V gene are SGHVS and FNYEAQ. V lost 1 base, J lost 5 bases, and 8 bases stayed unmatched. The CDR3 has 16 residues.

This chain links TRBV7-3 with TRBJ2-3; TRBD2 is a possible D gene (6 bases). The CDR3 loop spans 15 amino acids. Germline CDR1 SGHTA, CDR2 FQGTGA. V was pared by 5 bases and J by 7 bases, with 19 bases between. CDR3 loop: CASSLLALSGHTQYF. The CDR3 coding sequence is TGTGCCAGCAGCCTACTAGCTTTGAGCGGGCATACGCAGTATTTT.

This chain joins TRBV7-2 and TRBJ1-1, with TRBD1 matching over 8 bases. Germline CDR1 and CDR2: SGHTA and FQGNSA. After removal of 4 bases from V and 10 bases from J, the junction contained 8 bases not matched to a gene. This CDR3 contains 13 residues. CDR3 amino acids: CASSSPGGASAFF. CDR3 nucleotides: TGTGCCAGCAGCTCTCCAGGGGGCGCCTCAGCTTTCTTT.

The V gene is TRBV28, the J gene TRBJ2-6, with 15 bases that match TRBD2. Per germline, CDR1 MDHEN and CDR2 SYDVKM. V trimming: 5 bases; J trimming: 5 bases; junction bases outside the gene matches: 13. The CDR3 is made up of 20 amino acids. For the CDR3, the DNA is TGTGCCAGCAGTCCTCACATTAGGACTAGCGGGAGGGGTTGGGCCAACGTCCTGACTTTC. Translated: CASSPHIRTSGRGWANVLTF.

This clone was counted a few times. V is TRBV6-5 and J is TRBJ2-5; D uncertain. The V gene's germline CDR1 is MNHEY and CDR2 SVGAGI. The ends were cut back, 7 bases at V and 5 bases at J, with 8 bases in the middle. CDR3 length: 11 residues. This chain's CDR3 is CASTRDETQYF. DNA of the CDR3: TGTGCCAGCACGAGAGATGAGACCCAGTACTTC.

This chain connects TRBV2 to TRBJ2-2; 12 bases line up with TRBD2. CDR1 is SNHLY, CDR2 FYNNEI, per germline. V shed 4 bases, J shed 5 bases, and the junction held 2 bases outside the gene matches. The CDR3 consists of 15 residues. The CDR3 nucleotides read TGTGCCAGCAGTGGGACTAGCGGGACAACCGGGGAGCTGTTTTTT. Protein: CASSGTSGTTGELFF.

The CDR3 here is CAIRVDSGANVLTF. The CDR3 DNA sequence: TGTGCCATCAGGGTCGATTCTGGGGCCAACGTCCTGACTTTC. This chain connects TRBV10-3 to TRBJ2-6; D is unclear. CDR3 length equals 14 residues. Looked up from germline, CDR1 is ENHRY and CDR2 is SYGVKD. The V gene lost 6 bases and the J gene lost 1 base, with 7 bases spanning the gap.

V gene TRBV30 combines with J gene TRBJ2-7; D remains ambiguous. The CDR3 runs 13 residues. Trimming removed 1 base at V and 2 bases at J, with 9 bases between. The V gene's germline CDR1 is GTSNPN and CDR2 SVGIG (reference sequence). CDR3 DNA sequence: TGTGCCTGGAGTGACGACTCAGCCTACGAGCAGTACTTC. Amino acids: CAWSDDSAYEQYF.

The chain employs TRBV28 and TRBJ2-2; D may be TRBD2 (6 bases). Germline V lookup: CDR1 MDHEN, CDR2 SYDVKM. Trimming removed 6 bases from V and 6 bases from J, with 11 bases in between. This CDR3 has 13 amino acids. As DNA, the CDR3 is TGTGCCAGCAGCGAAACTAGCTCCGGGGAGCTGTTTTTT. Translating it yields CASSETSSGELFF.

The chain joins TRBV4-3 to TRBJ2-7; D is uncertain. With 0 bases removed from V and 0 bases from J, the gap between germline ends came to 15 bases. Germline CDR1 is LGHNA and CDR2 is YSLEER. This CDR3 comprises 17 residues. In DNA form, the CDR3 reads TGCGCCAGCAGCCAAGATTTTCGAAAGACTTCCTCCTACGAGCAGTACTTC. Its translation: CASSQDFRKTSSYEQYF.

This chain connects TRBV11-1 to TRBJ2-3, with D perhaps TRBD2 (5 bases). The CDR3 spans 15 residues. The germline CDR1 and CDR2 sequences are SGHAT and FQDESV (reference sequence). Trimming stripped 2 bases from V and 5 bases from J, with 14 bases between. CDR3 in DNA: TGTGCCAGCAGCTTATTCGCGGGTAGTGGAGATACGCAGTATTTT. It encodes CASSLFAGSGDTQYF.

V and J are TRBV7-8 and TRBJ1-1; D might be TRBD1 (6 bases). Looked up from germline, CDR1 is SGHVS and CDR2 is FQNEAQ. Trimming removed 5 bases at V and 6 bases at J, with 16 bases between. The CDR3 loop spans 14 amino acids. Here the CDR3 reads CASSPRDTSSEAFF. The CDR3 nucleotides are TGTGCCAGCAGCCCCCGGGACACGAGCTCTGAAGCTTTCTTT. Full variable domain (remainder filled in from reference TRBV7-8 and TRBJ1-1): GAGVSQSPRYKVAKRGQDVALRCDPISGHVSLFWYQQALGQGPEFLTYFQNEAQLDKSGLPSDRFFAERPEGSVSTLKIQRTQQEDSAVYLCASSPRDTSSEAFFGQGTRLTVV.

The CDR3 reads CATSRGSWYSSTDDEQFF. CDR3 DNA sequence: TGTGCCACCAGCAGAGGATCTTGGTATTCCTCTACAGACGATGAGCAGTTCTTC. The chain links TRBV15 to TRBJ2-1; D unclear. V was pared by 1 base and J by 8 bases, with 24 bases between. The CDR3 sequence is 18 residues long. The germline CDR1 and CDR2 sequences are LNHNV and YYDKDF (reference sequence).

The chain links TRBV11-3 to TRBJ2-3; maybe TRBD2 (5 bases). This CDR3 is built from 14 residues. Trimming left V 3 bases short and J 2 bases short, with 9 bases between. Germline values: CDR1 SGHNT, CDR2 YENEEA. CDR3 DNA sequence: TGTGCCAGCAGCTTTTCTAGCATCACAGATACGCAGTATTTT. Its translation is CASSFSSITDTQYF.

The chain is built from TRBV4-1 and TRBJ2-1; D possibly corresponds to TRBD2 (7 bases). Germline V gene sequence: CDR1 MGHRA, CDR2 YSYEKL. The V gene lost 0 bases and the J gene lost 10 bases, with 10 bases spanning the gap. The CDR3 contains 13 residues. The CDR3 bases are TGCGCCAGCAGCCAAGATTCGGGGGGCGAGCAGTTCTTC. It specifies CASSQDSGGEQFF.

The chain combines TRBV29-1 with TRBJ2-3; TRBD1 matches 10 bases. The CDR3 is 16 residues long. Trimming took 4 bases from V and 1 from J; bases not matched to a gene: 8. Germline values: CDR1 SQVTM, CDR2 ANQGSEA. The chain's CDR3 is CSVGGPTGGRTDTQYF. The CDR3 DNA sequence: TGCAGCGTTGGGGGCCCGACAGGGGGCCGCACAGATACGCAGTATTTT.

The V and J genes are TRBV28 and TRBJ2-6, with a tentative D call TRBD1 (6 bases). This CDR3 is 18 amino acids long. V lost 7 bases to trimming and J lost 3 bases, with 22 bases between them. Germline CDR1 MDHEN, CDR2 SYDVKM. The DNA for the CDR3 is TGTGCCAGCATCTCCCCTGGCCCTAGGGGGAGTGGGGCCAACGTCCTGACTTTC. This encodes CASISPGPRGSGANVLTF.

The chain joins TRBV7-3 to TRBJ2-1, with TRBD2 identical over 9 bases. J was trimmed by 9 bases and V by 1 base; bases with no gene match: 10. CDR1 SGHTA and CDR2 FQGTGA come from the germline V gene. The CDR3 extends over 16 amino acids. CDR3 loop: CASSLIYSGRVGEQFF. The DNA for the CDR3 is TGTGCCAGCAGCTTAATCTATAGCGGGAGAGTCGGTGAGCAGTTCTTC.

J is TRBJ2-5 and V is TRBV28, with D hard to call. V was cut by 3 bases and J by 7 bases, with 6 bases left in between. CDR1 and CDR2 (germline): MDHEN, SYDVKM. The CDR3 covers 11 residues. The CDR3 bases are TGTGCCAGCAGTTTTCGCGGGACCCAGTACTTC. It specifies CASSFRGTQYF. The full variable domain, in which reference TRBV28 and TRBJ2-5 provide the parts outside the CDR3, is DVKVTQSSRYLVKRTGEKVFLECVQDMDHENMFWYRQDPGLGLRLIYFSYDVKMKEKGDIPEGYSVSREKKERFSLILESASTNQTSMYLCASSFRGTQYFGPGTRLLVL.

V and J are TRBV7-9 and TRBJ2-5; D is uncertain. Trimming left V 7 bases short and J 4 bases short, with 13 bases between. CDR3 length: 13 amino acids. CDR1 and CDR2 (germline): SEHNR, FQNEAQ (reference sequence). Written as DNA, the CDR3 is TGTGCCAGCATCAACCGGGCCACAGAGACCCAGTACTTC. The encoded protein is CASINRATETQYF.

V and J are TRBV9 and TRBJ2-5; D gene unclear. Germline-derived CDR1 and CDR2 are SGDLS and YYNGEE. The CDR3 has 13 residues. The V end was cut by 2 bases, the J end by 7 bases, with 12 bases between. DNA for the CDR3: TGTGCCAGCAGCGTGGGGTTTTTAGGGACCCAGTACTTC. This sequence encodes CASSVGFLGTQYF.

The rearrangement links TRBV29-1 to TRBJ2-7, with D unresolved. The CDR3 contains 12 residues. With 6 bases removed from V and 6 bases from J, the gap between germline ends came to 15 bases. The germline CDR1 and CDR2 sequences are SQVTM and ANQGSEA. The CDR3 DNA sequence: TGCAGCGTGGTAGTACCCCTCACCGAGCAGTACTTC. Translated, it gives CSVVVPLTEQYF.